This TCR beta chain was observed in a study of graft-versus-host responses after intestinal transplantation listed by TCRdb under 2021. Notes on the research overall: The transplants that recipients received were multivisceral, liver-intestinal, or isolated intestinal. Every recipient was given anti-thymocyte globulin induction, then maintenance tacrolimus and steroids for roughly 3 years. Graft-versus-host and host-versus-graft alloreactive T cell clones were tracked in the graft, circulation and bone marrow after intestinal transplantation using bulk TCR-beta CDR3 sequencing. Alloreactive clones were identified by sequencing pre-transplant mixed lymphocyte reaction products and comparing them with unstimulated pre-transplant donor and recipient T cells. The cohort enrolled some 24 intestinal transplant recipients, one of whom was a retransplant, and a few patients without pretransplant specimens were excluded. Donor T cell macrochimerism was defined as a peak of at least 4% donor T cells among recipient peripheral blood mononuclear cells. Rather than being sequenced by the commercial service, samples from a few later patients were sequenced in-house on an Illumina MiSeq and processed with MiXCR. The paper as a whole reports these results and caveats: Patients with donor T cell macrochimerism had high GvH to HvG T cell clonal ratios in their allografts. GvH clones turned up in recipient bone marrow, with some appearing earlier in ileal mucosa or blood, a pattern consistent with an intestinal mucosal origin. The relatively low number and heterogeneity of intestinal transplant patients limited the conclusions. Early after transplant, peak levels of circulating GvH clones were associated with declines in HvG clones.

This clone has only one observation. This receptor's antigen is unknown. Base qualities are not recorded, but no much larger clone differs from it by a single base. Read against the paper, the sample's time point label means: cells obtained before transplantation from donor or recipient. CD3+CD4+ and CD3+CD8+ populations were FACS-sorted from unstimulated pre-transplant donor and recipient cells taken from spleen or lymph nodes. The method behind the library was the immunoSEQ multiplex PCR assay. For most patients, genomic DNA was isolated with the Qiagen DNeasy Blood and Tissue Kit and sent frozen to Adaptive Biotechnologies for TCR sequencing. High-throughput TCR-beta CDR3 sequencing of genomic DNA from most patients was performed by Adaptive Biotechnologies. For the original study's pipeline: Adaptive's ImmunoSEQ software was the source of the TCR sequencing data for over 15 patients, while a few other patients were processed with MiXCR and VDJtools. To correct CD4 versus CD8 sorting errors, sequences present in both subsets at a frequency ratio below 5:1 were removed. CDR3 nucleotide sequences shared by donor and recipient were removed because the origin of these sequences could not be assigned. At least 2-fold expansion over unstimulated cells and a minimum CFSE-low frequency of 0.002% (template counts) or 0.001% (read counts) were required for clones to be classified as alloreactive. A clone was considered mappable if detected in the sequenced pre-transplant spleen, lymph node, or MLR CFSE-low populations of the donor or recipient. Cumulative frequency of alloreactive clones was calculated as a percentage of all sequences weighted by copy number. The source is immuneACCESS, and TCRdb retained only in-frame sequences with V and J called. Part of the clones is not carried over; for the studies checked, unresolved V genes explain less than half of this, and the remainder is unexplained. V and J calls and clone size come straight from that table; D and trimming were deduced from the DNA. This sample lists approximately 50,000 clones; approximately 84% were detected once. The top ten constitute around 0.48% of the sample.

The V end loses 3 bases and the J end loses 4 bases, and a stretch of 15 bases separates them. Sequences LNHDA (CDR1) and SQIVND (CDR2) are obtained from the germline V gene (reference sequence). The CDR3 holds 15 amino acids from the cysteine to the phenylalanine. CDR3 DNA only is kept here, 45 bases in frame from base 1. Recombination connected TRBV19 to TRBJ1-2; perhaps TRBD1 is the D gene, with 6 bases matching. Sequenced material: unstimulated CD4+ T cells sorted from spleen or lymph node cells, taken before transplant. This clonotype was sampled from a human donor who was the organ donor for an intestinal transplant. The bases read TGTGCCAGTAGTATTCCCGGGGGGCCCAGCTATGGCTACACCTTC. It translates to CASSIPGGPSYGYTF.